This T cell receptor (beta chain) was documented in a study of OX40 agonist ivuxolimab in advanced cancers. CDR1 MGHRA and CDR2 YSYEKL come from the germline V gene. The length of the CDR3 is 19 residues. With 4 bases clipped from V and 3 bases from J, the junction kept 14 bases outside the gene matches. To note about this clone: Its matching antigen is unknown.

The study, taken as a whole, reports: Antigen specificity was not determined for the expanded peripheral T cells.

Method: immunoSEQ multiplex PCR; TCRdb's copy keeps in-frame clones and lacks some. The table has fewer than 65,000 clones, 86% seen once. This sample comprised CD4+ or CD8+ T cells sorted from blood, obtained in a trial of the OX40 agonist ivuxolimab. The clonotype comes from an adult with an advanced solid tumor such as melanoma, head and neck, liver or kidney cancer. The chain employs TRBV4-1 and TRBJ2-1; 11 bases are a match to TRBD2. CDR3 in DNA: TGCGCCAGCAGCCCGAACCTCTTCGGACTAGCGGGCCGCTACAATGAGCAGTTCTTC. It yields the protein CASSPNLFGLAGRYNEQFF.